This T cell receptor (beta chain) was retrieved from a study of T-cell reconstitution after alpha-beta-depleted transplantation in children. The table lists this clonotype with many counts. This CDR3 has 14 residues. V was cut by 6 bases and J by 0 bases, with 8 bases left in between. Unique molecular identifiers tagged the TCRbeta library. TCRdb reprocessed the PCR reads via MiXCR and lists one record per CDR3 protein. The data contain around 380,000 distinct CDR3 sequences, 11% of them seen just once; the ten biggest clones take up 4.5% to 6%. Sequencing was performed on PBMCs from the stem cell graft donor, taken from the stem cell graft. The rearrangement links TRBV12-3 or TRBV12-4 to TRBJ2-2, with D unresolved. The clonotype comes from a human donor who donated a stem cell graft to a child with acute myeloid leukemia. The chain's CDR3 is CASRGPTNTGELFF. CDR3 nucleotide sequence: TGTGCCAGCAGGGGCCCTACGAACACCGGGGAGCTGTTTTTT.